This entry features one T cell receptor beta chain sequence. This entry is derived from a study of blood T cell repertoires in COVID-19. About the study: Spain, Italy and the United States supplied samples that represented acute and convalescent COVID-19. Sources were T cells, B-cell-depleted T cells, or PBMCs; the material itself was cDNA or gDNA.

In the original processing: Estimation of nucleated cell counts relied on the amplification of reference gene primers. Some clones are missing from TCRdb's copy, which holds only in-frame ones; the method was immunoSEQ multiplex PCR. V and J calls plus clone size are reproduced from that table; the DNA served to infer D and trimming. The sample carries 300,000 to 500,000 clones, approximately 91% recorded once. Germline V gene lookup returns CDR1 LGHNA and CDR2 YNFKEQ. The V and J ends lost 3 bases and 3 bases, in that order; junction bases with no gene match: 4. The CDR3 totals 16 residues. Cohort placement rested on clinical history that participants reported themselves.

The rearrangement links TRBV4-2 to TRBJ2-3; 12 bases line up with TRBD2. The sequencing input was PBMCs or T cells enriched from blood (not recorded which). The receptor was isolated from a woman aged 40 to 49 with acute COVID-19. CDR3 loop: CASSHRLAGETDTQYF. CDR3 nucleotides: TGTGCCAGCAGCCACAGACTAGCGGGGGAGACAGATACGCAGTATTTT.